Reported below is one T cell receptor (beta chain). The target antigen is unknown. The data were obtained in a study of cytomegalovirus exposure and HLA in healthy donors. General study findings and limits: Most sequenced TCRs were rare (though some public TCRs occurred in many donors). Researchers reported that a few CMV-associated chains were confirmed in vitro as CMV antigen-specific. In a later analysis, donors in an Asian-associated ancestry cluster reportedly had fewer N-insertions in productive TCRs than the cohort mean.

The CDR3 is 11 amino acids. V lost 3 bases to trimming and J lost 9 bases, with 12 bases between them. The germline V gene has CDR1 GTSNPN and CDR2 SVGIG (reference sequence). With 60 Vbeta and 13 Jbeta primers, the PCR was carried out. This table comes from immunoSEQ multiplex PCR, and its TCRdb copy is limited to in-frame clones, with some not included. The sample holds tens of thousands of clones. The clonotype comes from a male donor in good health and CMV-seronegative. The rearrangement uses TRBV30 and TRBJ2-7; possibly TRBD2 for D (5 bases). The sequencing sample was made of PBMCs. The CDR3 coding sequence is TGTGCCTGGAGAGGCCGGGGAGCGCAGTACTTC. It is translated as CAWRGRGAQYF.